A single sample gave rise to the 14 T cell receptor beta chains below, sequenced in a study of blood T cell repertoires in COVID-19. Profiling relied on immunoSEQ multiplex PCR, and the TCRdb table lists in-frame clones only, not all of them. The table includes about 300,000 clones, 75% to 90% detected once. The sample comprised PBMCs or T cells enriched from blood (not recorded which). Receptors were obtained from a man in his thirties or forties who had recovered from COVID-19.

This sequence joins TRBV9 and TRBJ2-7, with a possible D match to TRBD1 (5 bases). Trimming cost V 0 bases and J 6 bases, with 10 bases left between them. Germline V gene lookup returns CDR1 SGDLS and CDR2 YYNGEE. The CDR3 totals 13 residues. The CDR3 sequence is CASSVAGTGEQYF. DNA for the CDR3: TGTGCCAGCAGCGTAGCGGGCACAGGCGAGCAGTACTTC.

This clone was recorded only once. The chain carries TRBV12-3 or TRBV12-4 and TRBJ1-1; D gene ambiguous. The CDR3 totals 12 residues. The V and J ends lost 3 bases and 2 bases respectively, with 4 bases between them. The DNA for the CDR3 is TGTGCCAGCAGTTTCTATAACACTGAAGCTTTCTTT. Its protein is CASSFYNTEAFF.

This clone was seen a handful of times. The DNA for the CDR3 is TGTGCCAGCAACATCTCAGAGCCCCAGCATTTT. Protein product: CASNISEPQHF. The rearrangement uses TRBV5-6 and TRBJ1-5; D call uncertain. Germline lookup yields CDR1 SGHDT and CDR2 YYEEEE. V lost 6 bases, J lost 8 bases, and 9 bases lay in between. The CDR3 loop spans 11 amino acids.

The chain employs TRBV18 and TRBJ2-2; D is unresolved. V lost 3 bases and J lost 1, with 9 bases in between. The V gene's germline CDR1 is KGHSH and CDR2 LQKENI. The CDR3 is made up of 15 amino acids. The CDR3 loop reads CASSPQTGNTGELFF. CDR3 in DNA: TGTGCCAGCTCACCGCAGACGGGGAACACCGGGGAGCTGTTTTTT.

The chain joins TRBV7-6 to TRBJ2-7; tentatively, D is TRBD1 (5 bases). V dropped 5 bases and J dropped 6 bases, with 8 bases sitting between them. Germline V gene data show CDR1 as SGHVS and CDR2 as FNYEAQ. The CDR3 runs to 11 residues. The CDR3 sequence is CASSVDSEQYF. The DNA for the CDR3 is TGTGCCAGCAGCGTCGACAGCGAGCAGTACTTC.

The chain is built from TRBV30 and TRBJ2-7, with TRBD1 matching 9 bases. Germline lookup yields CDR1 GTSNPN and CDR2 SVGIG (reference sequence). V lost 4 bases, J lost 6 bases, and 10 bases stayed unmatched. This CDR3 has 14 amino acids. The CDR3 is CAWTPGDRAREQYF. The CDR3 region has the DNA TGTGCCTGGACCCCAGGGGACAGGGCGCGCGAGCAGTACTTC.

The genes are TRBV5-4 and TRBJ2-7; TRBD1 is a possible D gene (6 bases). The CDR3 loop spans 16 amino acids. In germline, CDR1 is SGHNT, CDR2 YYREEE (reference sequence). V lost 4 bases, J lost 0 bases, and 17 bases lay in between. The CDR3 is CASSPTIDRTSYEQYF. Here the CDR3 DNA reads TGTGCCAGCAGCCCAACAATTGACAGGACCTCCTACGAGCAGTACTTC.

Only a few counts were recorded for this clone. V usage is TRBV9 and J usage is TRBJ2-1; possibly TRBD2 for D (6 bases). V lost 7 bases, J lost 10 bases, and 18 bases lay in between. Germline V gene sequence: CDR1 SGDLS, CDR2 YYNGEE. The CDR3 sequence is 13 residues long. CDR3 DNA: TGTGCCAGCGGGGCGGGGAGCACGAGGGAGCAGTTCTTC. Translated: CASGAGSTREQFF.

This clone occurred once. V usage is TRBV11-3 and J usage is TRBJ2-7; possible D gene TRBD2, 6 bases. The V and J ends lost 5 bases and 7 bases respectively, with 15 bases between them. The CDR3 sequence is 13 residues long. Per the germline V gene, CDR1 is SGHNT and CDR2 is YENEEA. The CDR3 is CASSRVHGGEQYF. The DNA for the CDR3 is TGTGCCAGCAGCCGGGTACACGGGGGTGAGCAGTACTTC.

There are a few counts of this clone. This chain links TRBV9 with TRBJ1-3; no reliable D call. This CDR3 is 17 amino acids long. With 0 bases removed from V and 0 bases from J, the gap between germline ends came to 13 bases. CDR1 SGDLS and CDR2 YYNGEE come from the germline V gene. In DNA, the CDR3 is TGTGCCAGCAGCGTAGTCCCCGGGAGAGGCTCTGGAAACACCATATATTTT. The encoded protein is CASSVVPGRGSGNTIYF.

The V call is TRBV4-1, the J call TRBJ2-3; TRBD2 agrees at 9 bases. This CDR3 is built from 17 residues. In germline, CDR1 is MGHRA, CDR2 YSYEKL. J was trimmed by 0 bases and V by 4 bases; bases with no gene match: 8. The CDR3 nucleotides are TGCGCCAGCAGCCGCAACCCCACTAGCGGGAGCACAGATACGCAGTATTTT. It yields the protein CASSRNPTSGSTDTQYF.

The chain links TRBV6-1 to TRBJ2-1; D is uncertain. This CDR3 has 12 residues. Germline CDR1 is MNHNS and CDR2 is SASEGT. V lost 7 bases and J lost 6, with 10 bases in between. The CDR3 DNA reads TGTGCCAGCAACCTAGGAAGCAATGAGCAGTTCTTC. This gives the protein CASNLGSNEQFF.

This rearrangement joins TRBV2 to TRBJ2-4; 10 bases line up with TRBD2. The CDR3 has 14 amino acids. Looked up from germline, CDR1 is SNHLY and CDR2 is FYNNEI. V shed 6 bases, J shed 3 bases, and the junction held 2 bases outside the gene matches. CDR3 loop: CASRIAGGKNIQYF. CDR3 in DNA: TGTGCCAGCAGAATAGCGGGGGGCAAAAACATTCAGTACTTC.

V is TRBV27 and J is TRBJ2-6, with TRBD1 matching 9 bases. Germline CDR1 is MNHEY and CDR2 is SMNVEV (reference sequence). CDR3 length: 16 amino acids. Trimming at V came to 5 bases and at J to 0 bases, leaving 2 bases not matched to a gene. DNA for the CDR3: TGTGCCAGCAGTCCGGACAGGGGCTCTGGGGCCAACGTCCTGACTTTC. It encodes CASSPDRGSGANVLTF.